A selection of T cell receptor beta chains follows, all from one sample in a study of shared clonotypes between healthy human individuals. Assay used: immunoSEQ multiplex PCR; TCRdb lists only in-frame clones, some missing. The table includes some 800,000 clones, 80% to 95% detected once. Sequenced input: naive CD8+ T cells sorted from blood. The receptors here all came from a man aged 30 to 45 in good health. The CDR3 runs from the conserved cysteine through the conserved F or W. Fields, in order: D gene, CDR3 length, V gene, clone size, J gene, CDR3 DNA, CDR3 protein. The D gene is left open where the match is weak. The size field is filled for only some rows; it gives once, few, many or a size class.

TRBD2,17,TRBV10-1,-,TRBJ2-1,TGCGCCAGCAGTGAGTCGAGGTTAGCGGGAGCCTACAATGAGCAGTTCTTC,CASSESRLAGAYNEQFF
-,14,TRBV7-6,-,TRBJ1-2,TGTGCCAGCAGCTTAGCCGGGGGCGCGGATGGCTACACCTTC,CASSLAGGADGYTF
TRBD1,15,TRBV7-8,-,TRBJ2-7,TGTGCCAGCAGCGCAGACCGGACAGGGCGGTACGAGCAGTACTTC,CASSADRTGRYEQYF
TRBD2,13,TRBV5-4,-,TRBJ2-3,TGTGCCCAGTGTGAGCGGGGGACAGATACGCAGTATTTT,CAQCERGTDTQYF
-,14,TRBV27,-,TRBJ1-4,TGTGCCAGCAGTTCCCTTTACACAGGTGAAAAACTGTTTTTT,CASSSLYTGEKLFF
-,15,TRBV28,-,TRBJ2-1,TGTGCCAGCAGTTTAGTTATCCAGCGGGTTAATGAGCAGTTCTTC,CASSLVIQRVNEQFF
-,13,TRBV7-9,-,TRBJ2-2,TGTGCCAGCAGGTACCGATACACCGGGGAGCTGTTTTTT,CASRYRYTGELFF
-,16,TRBV5-1,-,TRBJ2-2,TGCGCCAGCAGCCTCCCTATGACTAGGGGCACCGGGGAGCTGTTTTTT,CASSLPMTRGTGELFF
TRBD1,16,TRBV11-3,-,TRBJ2-2,TGTGCCAGCAGCTCGCCGGGACAGAGAAACACCGGGGAGCTGTTTTTT,CASSSPGQRNTGELFF
TRBD2,12,TRBV7-9,-,TRBJ2-1,TGTGCCAGCGGCGGGAGGGCCGATGAGCAGTTCTTC,CASGGRADEQFF
-,15,TRBV7-9,-,TRBJ2-7,TGTGCCAGCAGCTTAATAAATGGGGCCAACTACGAGCAGTACTTC,CASSLINGANYEQYF
TRBD1,15,TRBV10-2,-,TRBJ2-7,TGCGCCAGCAGTGAGAACAGGGGTATCCTCTACGAGCAGTACTTC,CASSENRGILYEQYF
-,16,TRBV6-4,-,TRBJ2-3,TGTGCCAGCAGTGACTCGATAGGCCACAACACAGATACGCAGTATTTT,CASSDSIGHNTDTQYF
-,18,TRBV28,-,TRBJ1-5,TGTGCCAGCAGTTCCACACCCCCCTTCTGGGGAAATTTCCAGCCCCAGCATTTT,CASSSTPPFWGNFQPQHF
-,13,TRBV4-1,-,TRBJ1-5,TGCGCCAGCAGCCAAGTGGACAATCAGCCCCAGCATTTT,CASSQVDNQPQHF
-,18,TRBV7-9,-,TRBJ1-4,TGTGCCAGCAGCTTAGAGTGGCAGGGAGAAGACACTAATGAAAAACTGTTTTTT,CASSLEWQGEDTNEKLFF
-,15,TRBV25-1,-,TRBJ1-4,TGTGCCAGCAGTGACAGGCCCCGGGGGCGAGAAAAACTGTTTTTT,CASSDRPRGREKLFF
-,15,TRBV4-1,-,TRBJ2-7,TGCGCCAGCAGCCAAGATACGGGCAGGACCTACGAGCAGTACTTC,CASSQDTGRTYEQYF
TRBD2,15,TRBV7-9,-,TRBJ2-1,TGTGCCAGCAGCTCAGAACTAGCGGGCTACAATGAGCAGTTCTTC,CASSSELAGYNEQFF
TRBD1,15,TRBV7-9,-,TRBJ1-2,TGTGCCAGCAGCTCCGGGACAGGGAAGAACTATGGCTACACCTTC,CASSSGTGKNYGYTF
-,15,TRBV7-2,-,TRBJ1-5,TGTGCCAGCAGCTTAGTGGGGGGGGAAAATCAGCCCCAGCATTTT,CASSLVGGENQPQHF
TRBD2,16,TRBV19,-,TRBJ2-7,TGTGCCAGTAGTCCGCGGACTAGCGGGAGCACATACGAGCAGTACTTC,CASSPRTSGSTYEQYF
-,17,TRBV27,-,TRBJ2-3,TGTGCCAGCAGTGACCAATGGATGGCTTCTAGCACAGATACGCAGTATTTT,CASSDQWMASSTDTQYF
TRBD2,17,TRBV19,-,TRBJ2-1,TGTGCCAGTAGTTTAATCGGGACTAGTAGGACCTACAATGAGCAGTTCTTC,CASSLIGTSRTYNEQFF
-,12,TRBV6-1,-,TRBJ2-5,TGTGCCAGCGGGCAGGGGCTAGAGACCCAGTACTTC,CASGQGLETQYF
TRBD2,16,TRBV19,-,TRBJ2-1,TGTGCCAGTACCATGGACGGGACTAGCGGCTACAATGAGCAGTTCTTC,CASTMDGTSGYNEQFF
-,13,TRBV7-9,-,TRBJ2-6,TGTGCCAGCAGCTTCCCTGGGGCCAACGTCCTGACTTTC,CASSFPGANVLTF
TRBD2,15,TRBV2,-,TRBJ2-1,TGTGCCAGCATATTTAGCGGGAGGCTCACGAATGAGCAGTTCTTC,CASIFSGRLTNEQFF
-,16,TRBV7-9,once,TRBJ1-3,TGTGCCAGCAGCCCAAAAACAGGTCTCTCTGGAAACACCATATATTTT,CASSPKTGLSGNTIYF
TRBD1,16,TRBV27,-,TRBJ1-5,TGTGCCAGCAGGAGGACAGGGAATGGAGGCAATCAGCCCCAGCATTTT,CASRRTGNGGNQPQHF
-,11,TRBV10-2,-,TRBJ1-3,TGCGCCAGCGTATCTGGAAACACCATATATTTT,CASVSGNTIYF